The rows below give T cell receptor beta chains drawn from one sample of a study of glioma-infiltrating T cells after dendritic cell vaccination. Measured with immunoSEQ multiplex PCR; TCRdb has only the in-frame clones, and not every one. The sample has tens of thousands of clones, 79% seen once. Sample: blood, taken before dendritic cell vaccination. Source of these receptors: a human donor with glioblastoma. The CDR3 runs from the conserved cysteine through the conserved F or W. The order of the fields is D gene, clone size, V gene, J gene, CDR3 protein, CDR3 DNA. D genes are given only for firm matches. Not every row has a clone size; where given, it reads once, few, many or a size class.

>TRBD2|NA|TRBV6-5|TRBJ2-1
CASSYGAGVFYEQFF
TGTGCCAGCAGTTACGGGGCGGGAGTGTTCTATGAGCAGTTCTTC
>NA|medium-sized|TRBV27|TRBJ1-5
CASSRQGNQPQHF
TGTGCCAGCAGTCGGCAGGGCAATCAGCCCCAGCATTTT
>TRBD1|once|TRBV2|TRBJ1-4
CASRTGQENTNEKLFF
TGTGCCAGCAGGACAGGACAGGAGAATACTAATGAAAAACTGTTTTTT
>NA|once|TRBV14|TRBJ2-7
CASRGGASSYEQYF
TGTGCCAGCAGAGGAGGAGCCAGCTCCTACGAGCAGTACTTC
>NA|NA|TRBV11-2|TRBJ1-5
CASSSRGQPQHF
TGTGCCAGCAGCTCCCGGGGGCAGCCCCAGCATTTT
>NA|NA|TRBV7-3|TRBJ1-3
CASSLGHGNTIYF
TGTGCCAGCAGCTTAGGACATGGAAACACCATATATTTT
>NA|NA|TRBV2|TRBJ2-7
CASRTGSGVPHEQYF
TGTGCCAGCAGGACAGGCAGTGGAGTCCCCCACGAGCAGTACTTC
>NA|once|TRBV9|TRBJ2-5
CASSFRGETQYF
TGTGCCAGCAGCTTTCGGGGGGAGACCCAGTACTTC
>TRBD1|NA|TRBV19|TRBJ2-7
CASSMSTGGEYEQYF
TGTGCCAGTAGTATGTCGACAGGGGGCGAATACGAGCAGTACTTC
>NA|NA|TRBV7-6|TRBJ1-3
CASSNGRVTGNTIYF
TGTGCCAGCAGCAACGGGAGAGTAACTGGAAACACCATATATTTT
>TRBD1|NA|TRBV6-5|TRBJ1-6
CASRLGQYNSPLHF
TGTGCCAGCAGGCTGGGACAGTATAATTCACCCCTCCACTTT
>TRBD1|NA|TRBV5-1|TRBJ2-6
CASSWTGQGGSGANVLTF
TGCGCCAGCAGCTGGACGGGACAGGGGGGCTCTGGGGCCAACGTCCTGACTTTC
>NA|NA|TRBV7-6|TRBJ2-7
CASSLVSSSYEQYF
TGTGCCAGCAGCTTAGTATCGAGCTCCTACGAGCAGTACTTC
>NA|NA|TRBV21-1|TRBJ1-2
CASTILPVRGAGDGYTF
TGTGCCAGCACGATCCTCCCGGTTCGGGGGGCCGGAGATGGCTACACCTTC